The present entry profiles one T cell receptor (beta chain) with its context. Generated by immunoSEQ multiplex PCR, the TCRdb table keeps only in-frame clones and is missing some. This table holds around 170,000 clones, approximately 80% found once. The data are from a study of blood T cell repertoires in COVID-19. The sample taken for sequencing was peripheral blood. The origin of this receptor is a human donor in a cohort sampled during active COVID-19.

CDR3 region: CSASWQMNTEAFF. The CDR3 region has the DNA TGCAGTGCTAGTTGGCAGATGAACACTGAAGCTTTCTTT. The chain combines TRBV20-1 with TRBJ1-1, with D unresolved. The V and J ends lost 3 bases and 0 bases respectively, with 8 bases between them. Germline V lookup: CDR1 DFQATT, CDR2 SNEGSKA (reference sequence). The CDR3 covers 13 residues.